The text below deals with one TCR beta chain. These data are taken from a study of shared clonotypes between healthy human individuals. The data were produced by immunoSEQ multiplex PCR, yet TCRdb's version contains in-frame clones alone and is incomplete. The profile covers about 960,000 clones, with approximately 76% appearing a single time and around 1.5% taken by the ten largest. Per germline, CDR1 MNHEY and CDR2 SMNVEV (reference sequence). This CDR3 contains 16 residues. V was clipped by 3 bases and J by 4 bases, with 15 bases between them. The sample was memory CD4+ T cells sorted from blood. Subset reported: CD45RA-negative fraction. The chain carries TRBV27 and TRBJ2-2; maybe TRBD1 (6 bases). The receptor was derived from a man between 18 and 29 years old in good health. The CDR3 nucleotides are TGTGCCAGCAGTTTCTCCGGGACACGGAGCACCGGGGAGCTGTTTTTT. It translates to CASSFSGTRSTGELFF.